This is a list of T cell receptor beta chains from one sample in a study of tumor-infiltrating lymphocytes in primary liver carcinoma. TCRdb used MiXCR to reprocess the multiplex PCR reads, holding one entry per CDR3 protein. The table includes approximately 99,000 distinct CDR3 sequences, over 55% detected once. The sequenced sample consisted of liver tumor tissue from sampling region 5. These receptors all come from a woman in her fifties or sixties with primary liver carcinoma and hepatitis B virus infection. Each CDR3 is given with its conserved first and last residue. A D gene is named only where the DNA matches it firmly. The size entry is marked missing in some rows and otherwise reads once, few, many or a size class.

CDR3: CASSYRSGRAGETQHF; DNA: TGTGCCAGTAGTTACAGGAGCGGGAGGGCCGGAGAGACCCAGCACTTC; length: 16; V: TRBV6-2/TRBV6-3; D: TRBD2; size: .; J: TRBJ2-5
CDR3: CASSQEPGGPREETQYF; DNA: TGTGCCAGCAGCCAAGAACCAGGGGGACCCCGAGAGGAGACCCAGTACTTC; length: 17; V: TRBV14; D: TRBD1; size: once; J: TRBJ2-5
CDR3: CANSLGTLQETQYF; DNA: TGTGCCAACAGCTTGGGGACGTTACAAGAGACCCAGTACTTC; length: 14; V: TRBV11-2; D: .; size: .; J: TRBJ2-5
CDR3: CASTIDRGLGEQYF; DNA: TGTGCCAGCACCATAGACAGGGGGCTCGGAGAGCAGTACTTC; length: 14; V: TRBV28; D: TRBD1; size: .; J: TRBJ2-7
CDR3: CANSLGDSNEQFF; DNA: TGTGCCAACAGCTTAGGAGACAGCAATGAACAATTCTTC; length: 13; V: TRBV11-3; D: .; size: .; J: TRBJ2-1
CDR3: CSARLSDTRYF; DNA: TGCAGTGCTAGACTTTCCGATACGCGGTATTTT; length: 11; V: TRBV20-1; D: .; size: .; J: TRBJ2-3
CDR3: CASSTDAGGGYTF; DNA: TGTGCCAGCAGCACGGACGCTGGGGGTGGCTACACCTTC; length: 13; V: TRBV12-3/TRBV12-4; D: .; size: many; J: TRBJ1-2
CDR3: CGSSLGQGVSGANVLTF; DNA: TGTGGCAGCAGTCTGGGACAGGGGGTATCTGGGGCCAACGTCCTAACTTTC; length: 17; V: TRBV12-3/TRBV12-4; D: TRBD1; size: .; J: TRBJ2-6
CDR3: CASSLRSFGGNQPQYF; DNA: TGTGCCAGCAGTTTAAGAAGTTTTGGAGGCAATCAGCCCCAGTATTTT; length: 16; V: TRBV28; D: .; size: .; J: TRBJ2-3
CDR3: CASSQGMRPADSNEKLFF; DNA: TGCGCCAGCAGCCAAGGAATGAGGCCAGCGGACTCGAATGAAAAACTGTTTTTT; length: 18; V: TRBV4-1; D: .; size: many; J: TRBJ1-4
CDR3: CASSPREGGSTYNEQFF; DNA: TGTGCCAGCAGCCCGCGTGAGGGCGGGAGCACCTACAATGAGCAGTTCTTC; length: 17; V: TRBV7-3; D: TRBD2; size: .; J: TRBJ2-1
CDR3: CASSQGITETIDDEQFF; DNA: TGCGCCAGCAGCCAAGGGATTACCGAGACAATAGACGATGAGCAGTTCTTC; length: 17; V: TRBV4-1; D: .; size: .; J: TRBJ2-1
CDR3: CASCPDRMDEQFF; DNA: TGTGCCAGCTGTCCAGACAGGATGGACGAGCAGTTCTTC; length: 13; V: TRBV11-2; D: .; size: .; J: TRBJ2-1
CDR3: CSVAPVNELFF; DNA: TGCAGCGTTGCGCCCGTCAATGAACTGTTCTTC; length: 11; V: TRBV29-1; D: .; size: .; J: TRBJ2-1
CDR3: CASSPYGGRTQETQYF; DNA: TGTGCCAGCAGCCCCTATGGCGGGAGAACACAAGAGACCCAGTACTTC; length: 16; V: TRBV11-2; D: TRBD2; size: large; J: TRBJ2-5
CDR3: CARSYLAYEHYF; DNA: TGTGCCAGGAGTTACCTTGCCTACGAGCATTACTTC; length: 12; V: TRBV11-2; D: .; size: .; J: TRBJ2-7
CDR3: CASGPTSVQETQNF; DNA: TGTGCCAGCGGCCCCACTAGCGTCCAAGAGACCCAGAACTTC; length: 14; V: TRBV11-2; D: TRBD2; size: .; J: TRBJ2-5
CDR3: CASSSPGRADNEQFF; DNA: TGTGCCAGCAGCTCCCCGGGAAGGGCCGACAATGAGCAGTTCTTC; length: 15; V: TRBV6-6; D: .; size: many; J: TRBJ2-1
CDR3: CASGLFAGTNYDYTF; DNA: TGTGCCAGCGGCTTGTTTGCGGGAACTAACTATGACTACACCTTC; length: 15; V: TRBV5-4; D: .; size: once; J: TRBJ1-2
CDR3: CAWTKHRGGYTF; DNA: TGTGCCTGGACAAAGCACAGGGGTGGCTACACCTTC; length: 12; V: TRBV30; D: TRBD1; size: many; J: TRBJ1-2
CDR3: CASRPSPRAGNTEAFF; DNA: TGTGCCAGCAGACCCTCACCCCGCGCTGGGAACACTGAAGCTTTCTTT; length: 16; V: TRBV6-2/TRBV6-3; D: .; size: many; J: TRBJ1-1
CDR3: CASSLSWTNTDTQYF; DNA: TGTGCCAGCAGCTTAAGCTGGACAAATACAGATACGCAATATTTT; length: 15; V: TRBV7-6; D: .; size: .; J: TRBJ2-3
CDR3: CSAILAGGQSYNEQFF; DNA: TGCAGTGCCATCCTAGCGGGAGGGCAGTCATACAATGAGCAGTTCTTC; length: 16; V: TRBV20-1; D: TRBD2; size: .; J: TRBJ2-1
CDR3: CSVSGPLEAFF; DNA: TGCAGCGTTTCAGGCCCGCTCGAGGCTTTCTTT; length: 11; V: TRBV29-1; D: .; size: .; J: TRBJ1-1
CDR3: CASSTQGQQNTEAFF; DNA: TGTGCCAGCAGTACTCAGGGACAGCAGAACACTGAAGCCTTCTTT; length: 15; V: TRBV6-5; D: TRBD1; size: .; J: TRBJ1-1
CDR3: CSVAVTIGRRTDTQYF; DNA: TGCAGCGTTGCCGTGACTATCGGGAGAAGGACTGATACGCAGTATTTT; length: 16; V: TRBV29-1; D: .; size: .; J: TRBJ2-3
CDR3: CATQTSGRAVQYF; DNA: TGTGCCACTCAGACTAGCGGGAGGGCCGTGCAGTACTTC; length: 13; V: TRBV2; D: TRBD2; size: .; J: TRBJ2-7
CDR3: CASTSGSKCEQYF; DNA: TGTGCCAGTACTAGCGGGAGTAAGTGCGAGCAGTACTTC; length: 13; V: TRBV28; D: TRBD2; size: few; J: TRBJ2-7